Presented here are 10 T cell receptor beta chains from one specimen sequenced in a study of CXCR3-negative and CXCR3-positive naive CD8 T cells (dated by TCRdb to between 2018 and 2021). General conclusions and limits of the study: Compared with CXCR3-negative naive cells, CXCR3-positive naive cells had TRB CDR3s with higher hydrophobicity (lower Kidera factor 4), lower energy, and higher strength and volume indices.

The instrument was a NextSeq 550. The Human TCR Profiling Kit (MiLaboratory) was used to prepare UMI-labeled 5' RACE TRB cDNA libraries. TCRdb reprocessed the sequencing reads and holds a single record per CDR3 protein sequence, with no DNA. In this sample's table one finds some 110,000 distinct CDR3 sequences. The leading ten clones occupy more than 0.35% of the sample. No antigen has been identified for these receptors. Material: naive CXCR3+ CD8+ T cells from blood. Explained via the paper, the cell subset or site label denotes: CD45RO-CCR7+CD27+CD95- naive CD8+ T cells expressing CXCR3 (TNR3+). The receptors shown here come from a human donor in good health. Some clones in this sample may be carry-over from other donors' samples.

The rearrangement joins TRBV20-1 to TRBJ2-1; absent DNA, TCRdb's TRBD2 call cannot be checked. CDR3 length: 19 amino acids. The germline CDR1 and CDR2 sequences are DFQATT and SNEGSKA (reference sequence). Here the CDR3 reads CSAYPPGLAGGRPYNEQFF.

V and J are TRBV7-9 and TRBJ2-1; TCRdb's D call, TRBD2, is unchecked because there is no DNA. The length of the CDR3 is 15 residues. CDR1 and CDR2 from the germline V gene are SEHNR and FQNEAQ (reference sequence). The CDR3 here is CASSSGDSQYNEQFF.

This chain joins TRBV2 and TRBJ2-7; absent DNA, TCRdb's TRBD1 call cannot be checked. This CDR3 is 16 amino acids long. Germline V CDR1 and CDR2: SNHLY, FYNNEI. CDR3 protein: CASSDFRGQLSYEQYF.

The chain links TRBV13 to TRBJ2-5; without DNA, the TCRdb call of TRBD1 cannot be checked. This CDR3 has 13 amino acids. CDR1 PRHDT and CDR2 FYEKMQ come from the germline V gene (reference sequence). CDR3 sequence reads: CASSPSREETQYF.

The chain uses TRBV20-1 and TRBJ2-1; TCRdb returns TRBD1, unconfirmable since there is no DNA. This CDR3 spans 19 amino acids. Per germline, CDR1 DFQATT and CDR2 SNEGSKA (reference sequence). The CDR3 region is CSARGGQGERWGPYNEQFF.

V usage is TRBV11-2 and J usage is TRBJ1-1. The CDR3 is 17 residues long. Per germline, CDR1 SGHAT and CDR2 FQNNGV. The CDR3 is CASSLEAEGPLNTEAFF.

The gene calls are TRBV28 and TRBJ2-7. There are 13 residues in the CDR3. Germline CDR1 is MDHEN and CDR2 is SYDVKM. CDR3 sequence reads: CASSRRLSYEQYF.

V and J are TRBV14 and TRBJ1-1; TCRdb names TRBD1, which stays unverified in the absence of DNA. The V gene's germline CDR1 is SGHDN and CDR2 FVKESK. The CDR3 contains 15 residues. The CDR3 region is CASSQDPGVNTEAFF.

The V gene is TRBV12-3 or TRBV12-4, the J gene TRBJ2-2; TCRdb returns TRBD1, unconfirmable since there is no DNA. The CDR3 extends over 16 amino acids. The chain's CDR3 is CASIPEAGRSTGELFF.

V gene TRBV25-1 combines with J gene TRBJ2-1; TCRdb outputs TRBD1, but without DNA this stays unchecked. CDR1 MGHDK and CDR2 SYGVNS come from the germline V gene. This CDR3 comprises 15 residues. The CDR3 region is CASSEGQGAYSEQFF.